Here is one TCR beta chain with its context. This clone was found once. What antigen it recognizes has not been identified. No base quality information exists; no much larger clone differs at one position. CDR1 and CDR2 (SGHNT, YYREEE) derive from the germline V gene (reference sequence). V is shortened by 0 bases, J by 2 bases, and the region joining them spans 11 bases. The CDR3 contains 15 residues, cysteine and phenylalanine counted. Solely the CDR3 DNA is kept, with 45 bases framed from the first base. TCRbeta CDR3 regions were amplified from genomic DNA using the immunoSEQ Assay, a bias-controlled multiplex PCR. The original methods were these. Within the assay, amplification of reference gene primers was used to estimate how many nucleated cells each sample contained. To quantify the absolute abundance of each unique TCRbeta CDR3 rearrangement, sequence reads were collapsed and filtered. For each sample, productive Simpson clonality was calculated as the square root of Simpson's diversity index over productive rearrangements. As stored in TCRdb, this immuneACCESS dataset retains in-frame rearrangements with V and J assigned. A fraction of the clones does not appear; measured against another copy, unresolved V genes explain less than half of the discrepancy, and the remainder lacks a known reason. D and trimming were read from the DNA, whereas the V and J calls and clone size are those reported in that table. The sample table contains around 340,000 clones; only one count was recorded for around 86% of them. The biggest ten clones account for 4% to 5.5% of the sample.

Participants in the prospective study were aged about 18 to 90 years, lived in 20 to 25 United States geographic areas, and enrolled through a virtual design. To assign participants to cohorts, the prospective study relied on clinical history that participants themselves reported in a screening survey and a study questionnaire. In the prospective study, mobile phlebotomists collected whole blood, serum and a nasopharyngeal or oropharyngeal swab from each participant. Additional blood draws and questionnaires over an approximately 2-month period could optionally be provided by prospective study participants. Prospective study blood samples were shipped either frozen or at room temperature before DNA extraction. This sample is part of a study of blood T cell repertoires in COVID-19 (dated by TCRdb to the early 2020s). Study-level background: The collaborator samples originated in the United States, Italy and Spain and spanned the acute and convalescent phases of COVID-19. The dataset comprised deeply sampled blood TCRbeta repertoires from subjects exposed to, actively infected with, or recovered from COVID-19. The prospective study material was composed of cDNA or gDNA derived from T cells, B-cell-depleted T cells, or PBMCs. Where available, HLA class I and class II types were taken from metadata supplied by the sample provider and were not determined by assay-based typing. The samples were drawn from two sources: the first 160 participants of the ongoing ImmuneRACE study, and some 1,300 subjects contributed by 6 global collaborators. Sample metadata almost always included a de-identified subject ID, COVID-19 status, age in years and sex. The repertoires were made available in a free public database intended to serve as a resource for research on the immune response to SARS-CoV-2. Broader findings and caveats from the paper: The amount of clinical and demographic metadata varied by source and participant and was provided uncurated.

The rearrangement joined TRBV5-4 to TRBJ1-1; TRBD1 is a possible D gene, resting on 6 matching bases. This TCR derives from a woman aged 35 to 49 with acute COVID-19. The sample was PBMCs or T cells enriched from blood (not recorded which). Here is the DNA: TGTGCCAGCAGCTTGGCCCACAGGGCTAACACTGAAGCTTTCTTT. This is translated as CASSLAHRANTEAFF.